A single sample is the source of the 25 T cell receptor beta chains below, sequenced in a study of PD-1 blockade in classical Hodgkin lymphoma. Measured with immunoSEQ multiplex PCR; TCRdb has only the in-frame clones, and not every one. The sample holds about 93,000 clones, roughly 78% seen once. The time point is: cycle 4 day 1 (C4D1), after more than five weeks of nivolumab. Every patient experienced relapse after autologous stem cell transplantation, and brentuximab vedotin exposure varied. This specimen consisted of peripheral blood mononuclear cells (PBMCs), obtained before the fourth cycle of nivolumab. The receptors originated from a human donor with classical Hodgkin lymphoma.

This sequence joins TRBV19 and TRBJ1-5; D is possibly TRBD1 (5 bases). V lost 3 bases to trimming and J lost 5 bases, with 8 bases between them. Germline CDR1 reads LNHDA; CDR2 reads SQIVND (reference sequence). This CDR3 region has 13 residues. CDR3 DNA: TGTGCCAGTAGTATCCAGGGAGATCAGCCCCAGCATTTT. It is translated as CASSIQGDQPQHF.

V and J are TRBV29-1 and TRBJ2-7; D possibly corresponds to TRBD2 (6 bases). This CDR3 comprises 16 residues. Per germline, CDR1 SQVTM and CDR2 ANQGSEA. The V end was cut by 6 bases, the J end by 2 bases, with 23 bases between. DNA for the CDR3: TGCAGCGTCGACCCGGGGGATGCCCCCAACCCCTACGAGCAGTACTTC. It translates to CSVDPGDAPNPYEQYF.

The chain has TRBV27 and TRBJ2-3; D might be TRBD2 (6 bases). Germline V gene sequence: CDR1 MNHEY, CDR2 SMNVEV (reference sequence). The CDR3 covers 13 residues. V was pared by 9 bases and J by 5 bases, with 15 bases between. The CDR3 DNA follows: TGTGCCAGTCGGGGGTCCGGAGTAGATACGCAGTATTTT. This encodes CASRGSGVDTQYF.

V is TRBV7-8 and J is TRBJ1-2, with 8 bases matching TRBD1. After removal of 4 bases from V and 8 bases from J, the junction contained 9 bases not matched to a gene. This CDR3 comprises 14 residues. CDR1 SGHVS and CDR2 FQNEAQ come from the germline V gene. The DNA of the CDR3 is TGTGCCAGCAGCTCGAACCAGGGGGCGGGGGGCTACACCTTC. Its translation is CASSSNQGAGGYTF.

The chain couples TRBV5-1 to TRBJ2-2; tentative D call: TRBD1 (6 bases). The germline CDR1 and CDR2 sequences are SGHRS and YFSETQ. Trimming removed 1 base from V and 5 bases from J, with 12 bases in between. The CDR3 covers 15 residues. The chain's CDR3 is CASSLQGPGTGELFF. The CDR3 region has the DNA TGCGCCAGCAGCTTGCAGGGGCCGGGGACCGGGGAGCTGTTTTTT.

V usage is TRBV6-1 and J usage is TRBJ1-2; no reliable D call. This CDR3 region has 11 residues. V lost 9 bases, J lost 4 bases, and 9 bases lay in between. Germline V gene lookup returns CDR1 MNHNS and CDR2 SASEGT. CDR3 nucleotide sequence: TGTGCCAGTTATAACCTCTATGGCTACACCTTC. It yields the protein CASYNLYGYTF.

The sample holds many counts of this clone. J is TRBJ1-2 and V is TRBV7-6; D is perhaps TRBD1 (6 bases). Trimming took 5 bases from V and 1 from J, leaving 14 bases between them. The CDR3 sequence is 15 residues long. Germline CDR1 reads SGHVS; CDR2 reads FNYEAQ. The CDR3 DNA reads as TGTGCCAGCAGCCCAGGGGAGGGGCTTAACTATGGCTACACCTTC. It translates to CASSPGEGLNYGYTF. The full variable domain, its missing parts supplied by reference TRBV7-6 and TRBJ1-2, is GAGVSQSPRYKVTKRGQDVALRCDPISGHVSLYWYRQALGQGPEFLTYFNYEAQQDKSGLPNDRFSAERPEGSISTLTIQRTEQRDSAMYRCASSPGEGLNYGYTFGSGTRLTVV.

The gene calls are TRBV4-3 and TRBJ2-1, with 10 bases aligning to TRBD2. V dropped 0 bases and J dropped 8; count of bases not matched to a gene: 10. The CDR3 totals 17 residues. Germline CDR1 and CDR2: LGHNA and YSLEER. The CDR3 loop reads CASSQDPAGGPVDEQFF. CDR3 DNA sequence: TGCGCCAGCAGCCAAGATCCAGCGGGAGGGCCGGTTGATGAGCAGTTCTTC.

The table lists this clone with a few counts. The rearrangement uses TRBV10-3 and TRBJ1-4; 7 nucleotides match TRBD1. J lost 5 bases, V lost 5 bases, and 5 bases had no gene match. Germline CDR1 reads ENHRY; CDR2 reads SYGVKD. The CDR3 sequence is 14 residues long. The DNA for the CDR3 is TGTGCCATCAGTCCGGGACAGCTAAATGAAAAACTGTTTTTT. Amino acids: CAISPGQLNEKLFF.

The J gene is TRBJ1-5, the V gene TRBV5-6; no reliable D call. The germline V gene encodes CDR1 SGHDT and CDR2 YYEEEE. The length of the CDR3 is 13 residues. V was cut by 2 bases and J by 6 bases, with 9 bases left in between. DNA for the CDR3: TGTGCCAGCAGCTTCATGTTGGGTCAGCCCCAGCATTTT. Translating it yields CASSFMLGQPQHF. Full variable domain (missing parts from reference TRBV5-6 and TRBJ1-5): DAGVTQSPTHLIKTRGQQVTLRCSPKSGHDTVSWYQQALGQGPQFIFQYYEEEERQRGNFPDRFSGHQFPNYSSELNVNALLLGDSALYLCASSFMLGQPQHFGDGTRLSIL.

This clone appeared a single time. The chain employs TRBV6-5 and TRBJ1-4; D is perhaps TRBD1 (5 bases). V was cut by 4 bases and J by 4 bases, with 13 bases left in between. Germline V CDR1 and CDR2: MNHEY, SVGAGI. The CDR3 covers 15 residues. The CDR3 DNA reads as TGTGCCAGCAGTTGGGTTGGGGGGTTTAATGAAAAACTGTTTTTT. Translation: CASSWVGGFNEKLFF.

Points on this clone: The same CDR3 can be traced to other DNA sequences in this sample. This chain joins TRBV9 and TRBJ2-7, with TRBD1 matching over 8 bases. The CDR3 has 13 residues. J was trimmed by 6 bases and V by 3 bases; bases with no gene match: 5. Germline values: CDR1 SGDLS, CDR2 YYNGEE. CDR3 amino acids: CASSAGQGIEQYF. The CDR3 DNA reads as TGTGCCAGCAGCGCAGGACAGGGTATCGAGCAGTACTTC.

This clone was counted only a few times. This chain links TRBV6-5 with TRBJ2-7; D possibly corresponds to TRBD1 (5 bases). Germline loops: CDR1 MNHEY, CDR2 SVGAGI. CDR3 length equals 13 residues. Trimming removed 2 bases at V and 3 bases at J, with 8 bases between. In DNA, the CDR3 is TGTGCCAGCAGTTACAGACAGTACTACGAGCAGTACTTC. It is translated as CASSYRQYYEQYF.

The CDR3 spells CASSRGQGNTQPQHF. The CDR3 DNA reads as TGTGCCAGCAGCCGTGGACAGGGAAACACTCAGCCCCAGCATTTT. The chain carries TRBV5-4 and TRBJ1-5; TRBD1 agrees at 8 bases. From germline, CDR1 is SGHNT and CDR2 YYREEE (reference sequence). The CDR3 sequence is 15 residues long. The V gene end was trimmed by 4 bases and the J gene end by 6 bases; junction bases not matched to a gene: 9.

The CDR3 region has the DNA TGTGCCAGCTCACTTCCCGGGACAGGGCGGTCCGAGACCCAGTACTTC. This codes for CASSLPGTGRSETQYF. The chain has TRBV18 and TRBJ2-5; TRBD1 matches 9 bases. Per the germline V gene, CDR1 is KGHSH and CDR2 is LQKENI. V lost 4 bases, J lost 5 bases, and 11 bases stayed unmatched. The CDR3 runs to 16 residues.

CDR3 protein: CASSGDIYEQYF. Written as DNA, the CDR3 is TGTGCCAGCAGTGGGGACATCTACGAGCAGTACTTC. The chain joins TRBV6-6 to TRBJ2-7; possibly TRBD1 for D (6 bases). Trimming cost V 5 bases and J 3 bases, with 8 bases left between them. From germline, CDR1 is MNHNY and CDR2 SVGAGI (reference sequence). The CDR3 consists of 12 residues.

The chain employs TRBV7-9 and TRBJ1-3; a possible D gene is TRBD1 (6 bases). The V end lost 6 bases, the J end lost 4 bases, and 16 bases lay between the germline ends. The CDR3 loop spans 15 amino acids. Germline lookup yields CDR1 SEHNR and CDR2 FQNEAQ (reference sequence). The chain's CDR3 is CASRPQGGSGNTIYF. CDR3 DNA: TGTGCCAGCAGGCCACAGGGAGGGTCCGGAAACACCATATATTTT. Full variable domain (outside the CDR3, taken from reference TRBV7-9 and TRBJ1-3): DTGVSQNPRHKITKRGQNVTFRCDPISEHNRLYWYRQTLGQGPEFLTYFQNEAQLEKSRLLSDRFSAERPKGSFSTLEIQRTEQGDSAMYLCASRPQGGSGNTIYFGEGSWLTVV.

This chain links TRBV10-3 with TRBJ2-5; 8 nucleotides align to TRBD1. The V and J ends lost 10 bases and 3 bases, in that order; junction bases with no gene match: 4. The CDR3 consists of 12 residues. The germline gives CDR1 ENHRY, CDR2 SYGVKD. CDR3: CATGQGEETQYF. CDR3 in DNA: TGTGCCACCGGACAGGGTGAAGAGACCCAGTACTTC.

CDR3 sequence: CASSLAGARFYNEQFF. The CDR3 DNA is TGTGCCAGCAGCCTGGCAGGGGCGAGGTTTTACAATGAGCAGTTCTTC. The rearrangement uses TRBV11-2 and TRBJ2-1; TRBD1 might be the D (6 bases). Germline CDR1 SGHAT, CDR2 FQNNGV. The V gene lost 5 bases and the J gene lost 4 bases, with 18 bases spanning the gap. The CDR3 sequence is 16 residues long.

This chain uses TRBV18 with TRBJ2-2; 8 nucleotides agree with TRBD1. CDR1 KGHSH and CDR2 LQKENI come from the germline V gene. The trim removed 3 bases at V and 5 bases at J, leaving 11 bases unmatched. The CDR3 has 17 amino acids. The CDR3 sequence: CASSPTLGDRRTGELFF. CDR3 sequence (DNA): TGTGCCAGCTCACCGACCCTGGGGGACAGGCGAACCGGGGAGCTGTTTTTT.

The J gene is TRBJ2-7, the V gene TRBV27; the D is unclear. From germline, CDR1 is MNHEY and CDR2 SMNVEV (reference sequence). Trimming removed 4 bases from V and 8 bases from J, with 15 bases in between. This CDR3 spans 13 amino acids. The CDR3 bases are TGTGCCAGCAGTTCGACACAAATTACGAAGCAGTACTTC. This codes for CASSSTQITKQYF.

The chain is built from TRBV28 and TRBJ1-2, with 8 bases identical to TRBD1. Per germline, CDR1 MDHEN and CDR2 SYDVKM. With 4 bases clipped from V and 0 bases from J, the junction kept 10 bases outside the gene matches. This CDR3 has 17 amino acids. CDR3 sequence (DNA): TGTGCCAGCAGTTCGCTATACTACAGGGGGTCTAACTATGGCTACACCTTC. Protein product: CASSSLYYRGSNYGYTF.

The sample holds many counts of this clone. In DNA form, the CDR3 reads TGTGCCAGCAGTCTTCGACAGGGGGCCCTCACTGAAGCTTTCTTT. This encodes CASSLRQGALTEAFF. The rearrangement joins TRBV28 to TRBJ1-1, with 10 bases aligning to TRBD1. This CDR3 has 15 amino acids. In germline, CDR1 is MDHEN, CDR2 SYDVKM. Losses at the gene ends were 5 bases for V and 4 bases for J; bases not matched to a gene: 7.

The V call is TRBV10-3, the J call TRBJ2-4; D unresolved. Germline lookup yields CDR1 ENHRY and CDR2 SYGVKD. The CDR3 is 14 residues long. V was trimmed by 0 bases and J by 4 bases, leaving 7 bases between them. In DNA form, the CDR3 reads TGTGCCATCAGTGAGTCGGGTGAGAAAAACATTCAGTACTTC. The encoded protein is CAISESGEKNIQYF.

The CDR3 sequence is CASSSQETQPQHF. The CDR3, as DNA: TGTGCCAGCAGCTCTCAGGAGACTCAGCCCCAGCATTTT. The V call is TRBV7-9, the J call TRBJ1-5; D gene unclear. The CDR3 is 13 residues long. Trimming shortened V by 4 bases and J by 6 bases, and 10 bases separated the two germline ends. CDR1 is SEHNR and CDR2 is FQNEAQ in the germline V gene (reference sequence).